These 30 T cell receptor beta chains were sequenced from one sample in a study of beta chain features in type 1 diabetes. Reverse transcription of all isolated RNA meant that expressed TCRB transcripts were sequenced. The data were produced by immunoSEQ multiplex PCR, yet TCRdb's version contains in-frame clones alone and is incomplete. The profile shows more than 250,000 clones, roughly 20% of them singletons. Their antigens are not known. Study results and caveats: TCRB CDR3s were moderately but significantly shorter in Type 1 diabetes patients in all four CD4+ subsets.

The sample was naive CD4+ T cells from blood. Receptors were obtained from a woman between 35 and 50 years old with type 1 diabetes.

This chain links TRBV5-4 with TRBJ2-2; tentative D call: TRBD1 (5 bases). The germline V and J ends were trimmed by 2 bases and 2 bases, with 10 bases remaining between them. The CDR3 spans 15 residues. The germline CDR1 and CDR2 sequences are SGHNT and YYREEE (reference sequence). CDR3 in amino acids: CASSFRQQNTGELFF. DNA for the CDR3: TGTGCCAGCAGCTTTCGACAGCAAAACACCGGGGAGCTGTTTTTT.

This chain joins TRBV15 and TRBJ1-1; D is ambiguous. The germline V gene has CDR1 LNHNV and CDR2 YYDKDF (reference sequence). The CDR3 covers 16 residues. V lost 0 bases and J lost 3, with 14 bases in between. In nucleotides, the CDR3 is TGTGCCACCAGCAGAGATCGGGGAGGTGGGTACACTGAAGCTTTCTTT. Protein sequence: CATSRDRGGGYTEAFF.

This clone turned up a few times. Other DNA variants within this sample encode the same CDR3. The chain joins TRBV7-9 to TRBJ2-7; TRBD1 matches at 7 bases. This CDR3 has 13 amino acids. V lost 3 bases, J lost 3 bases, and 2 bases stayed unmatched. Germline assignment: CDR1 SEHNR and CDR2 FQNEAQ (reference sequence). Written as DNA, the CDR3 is TGTGCCAGCAGCTTGGCAGGGGGCTACGAGCAGTACTTC. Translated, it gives CASSLAGGYEQYF.

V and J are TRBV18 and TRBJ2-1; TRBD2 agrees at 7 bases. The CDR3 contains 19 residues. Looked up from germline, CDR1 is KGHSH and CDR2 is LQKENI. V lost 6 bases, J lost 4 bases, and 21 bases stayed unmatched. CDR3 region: CASSLQPASGTIRYNEQFF. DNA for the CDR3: TGTGCCAGCTCCCTCCAACCAGCTTCCGGGACTATCAGATACAATGAGCAGTTCTTC.

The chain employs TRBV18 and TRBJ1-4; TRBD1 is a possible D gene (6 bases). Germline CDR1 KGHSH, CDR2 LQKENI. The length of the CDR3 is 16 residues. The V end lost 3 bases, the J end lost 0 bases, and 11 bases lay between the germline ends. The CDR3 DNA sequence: TGTGCCAGCTCACCCATGGACAGTGCAACTAATGAAAAACTGTTTTTT. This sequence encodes CASSPMDSATNEKLFF.

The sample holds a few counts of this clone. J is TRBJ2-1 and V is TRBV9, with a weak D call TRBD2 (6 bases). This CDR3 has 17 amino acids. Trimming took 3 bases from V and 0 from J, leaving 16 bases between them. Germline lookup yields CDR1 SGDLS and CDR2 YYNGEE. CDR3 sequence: CASSGGLAGSSYNEQFF. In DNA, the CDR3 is TGTGCCAGCAGCGGGGGATTGGCGGGGAGCTCCTACAATGAGCAGTTCTTC.

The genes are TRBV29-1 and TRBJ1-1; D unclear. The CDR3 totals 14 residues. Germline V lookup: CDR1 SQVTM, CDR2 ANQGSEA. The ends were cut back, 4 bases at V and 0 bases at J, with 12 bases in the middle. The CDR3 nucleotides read TGCAGCGTTGTTGTACAGTCGATGAACACTGAAGCTTTCTTT. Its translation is CSVVVQSMNTEAFF.

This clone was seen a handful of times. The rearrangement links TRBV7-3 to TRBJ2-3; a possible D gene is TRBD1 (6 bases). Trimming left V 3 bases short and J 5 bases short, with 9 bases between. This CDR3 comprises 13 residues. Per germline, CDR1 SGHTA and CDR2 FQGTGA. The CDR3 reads CASSFRGLDTQYF. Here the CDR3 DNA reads TGTGCCAGCAGCTTCAGGGGATTAGATACGCAGTATTTT.

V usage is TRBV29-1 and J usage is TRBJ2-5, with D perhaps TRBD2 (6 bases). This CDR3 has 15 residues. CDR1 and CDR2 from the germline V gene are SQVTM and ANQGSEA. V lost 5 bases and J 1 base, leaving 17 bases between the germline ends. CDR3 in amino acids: CSVYGRPSPQETQYF. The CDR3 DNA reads TGCAGCGTTTATGGGAGGCCCTCCCCCCAAGAGACCCAGTACTTC.

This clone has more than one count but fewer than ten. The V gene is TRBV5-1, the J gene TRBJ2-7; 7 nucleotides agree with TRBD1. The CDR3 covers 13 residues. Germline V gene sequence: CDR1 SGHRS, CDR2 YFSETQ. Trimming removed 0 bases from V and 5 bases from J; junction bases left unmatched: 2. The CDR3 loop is CASSLDRGHEQYF. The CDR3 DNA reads TGCGCCAGCAGCTTGGACAGGGGCCACGAGCAGTACTTC. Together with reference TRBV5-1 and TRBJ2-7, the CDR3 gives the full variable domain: KAGVTQTPRYLIKTRGQQVTLSCSPISGHRSVSWYQQTPGQGLQFLFEYFSETQRNKGNFPGRFSGRQFSNSRSEMNVSTLELGDSALYLCASSLDRGHEQYFGPGTRLTVT.

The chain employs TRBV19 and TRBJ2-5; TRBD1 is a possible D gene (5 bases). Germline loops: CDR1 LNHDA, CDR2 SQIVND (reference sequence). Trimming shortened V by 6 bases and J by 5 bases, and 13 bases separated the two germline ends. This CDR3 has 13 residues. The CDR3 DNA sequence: TGTGCCAGTAGGGTGGGGCCGAGGGAGACCCAGTACTTC. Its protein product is CASRVGPRETQYF.

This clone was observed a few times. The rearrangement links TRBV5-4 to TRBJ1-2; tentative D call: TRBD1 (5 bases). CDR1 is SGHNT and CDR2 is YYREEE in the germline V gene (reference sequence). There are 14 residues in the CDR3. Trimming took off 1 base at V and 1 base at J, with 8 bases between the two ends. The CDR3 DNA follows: TGTGCCAGCAGCTTGCAGGGCCGTAACTATGGCTACACCTTC. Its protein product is CASSLQGRNYGYTF.

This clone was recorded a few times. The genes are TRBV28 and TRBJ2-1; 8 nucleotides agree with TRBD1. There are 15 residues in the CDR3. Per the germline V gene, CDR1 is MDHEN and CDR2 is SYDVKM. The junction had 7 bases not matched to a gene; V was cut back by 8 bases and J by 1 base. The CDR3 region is CASSDRGRSYNEQFF. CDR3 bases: TGTGCCAGCTCAGACAGGGGCCGGTCCTACAATGAGCAGTTCTTC.

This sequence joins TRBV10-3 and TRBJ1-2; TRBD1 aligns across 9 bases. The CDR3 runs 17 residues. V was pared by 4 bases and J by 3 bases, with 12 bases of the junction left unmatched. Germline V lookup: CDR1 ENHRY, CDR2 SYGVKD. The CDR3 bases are TGTGCCATCAGTGGGGGGCCGGGACAGGGAGGGGACTATGGCTACACCTTC. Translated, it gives CAISGGPGQGGDYGYTF.

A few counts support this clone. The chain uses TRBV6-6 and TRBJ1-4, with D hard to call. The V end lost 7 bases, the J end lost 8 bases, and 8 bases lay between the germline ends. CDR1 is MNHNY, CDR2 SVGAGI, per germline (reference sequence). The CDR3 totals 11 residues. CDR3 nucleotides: TGTGCCAGCACCGGGAACGAAAAACTGTTTTTT. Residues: CASTGNEKLFF.

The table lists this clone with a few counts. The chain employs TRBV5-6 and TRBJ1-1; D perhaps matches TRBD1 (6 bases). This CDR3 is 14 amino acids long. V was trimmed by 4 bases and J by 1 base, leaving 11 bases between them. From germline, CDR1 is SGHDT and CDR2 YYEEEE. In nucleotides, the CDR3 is TGTGCCAGCAGCGCACAGGGTTGGAACACTGAAGCTTTCTTT. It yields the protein CASSAQGWNTEAFF.

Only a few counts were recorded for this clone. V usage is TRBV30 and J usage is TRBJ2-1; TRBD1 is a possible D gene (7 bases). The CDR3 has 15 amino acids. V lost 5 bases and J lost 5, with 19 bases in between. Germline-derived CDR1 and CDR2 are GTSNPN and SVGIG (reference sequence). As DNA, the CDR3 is TGTGCCTGGGAGCAGGGGGGAGGCCCAAACAATGAGCAGTTCTTC. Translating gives CAWEQGGGPNNEQFF.

CDR3 loop: CATRLAGVRDGYTF. The CDR3 DNA follows: TGTGCCACCAGGCTAGCCGGGGTAAGAGATGGCTACACCTTC. V is TRBV15 and J is TRBJ1-2, with unresolved D. The ends were cut back, 6 bases at V and 6 bases at J, with 17 bases in the middle. The germline V gene encodes CDR1 LNHNV and CDR2 YYDKDF (reference sequence). This CDR3 is 14 amino acids long.

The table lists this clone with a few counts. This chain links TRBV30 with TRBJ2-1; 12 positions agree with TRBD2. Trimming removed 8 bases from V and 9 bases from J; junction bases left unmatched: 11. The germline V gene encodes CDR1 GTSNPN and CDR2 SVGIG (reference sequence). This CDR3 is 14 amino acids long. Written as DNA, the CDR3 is TGTGCCGTTCTGACTAGCGGGAGCCTGGTTGAGCAGTTCTTC. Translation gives CAVLTSGSLVEQFF.

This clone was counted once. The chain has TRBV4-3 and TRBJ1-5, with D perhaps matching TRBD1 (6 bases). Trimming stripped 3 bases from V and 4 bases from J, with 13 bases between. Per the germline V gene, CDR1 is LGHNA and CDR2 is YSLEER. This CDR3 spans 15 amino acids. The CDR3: CASSQRGGFNQPQHF. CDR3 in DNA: TGCGCCAGCAGCCAGAGGGGGGGGTTTAATCAGCCCCAGCATTTT.

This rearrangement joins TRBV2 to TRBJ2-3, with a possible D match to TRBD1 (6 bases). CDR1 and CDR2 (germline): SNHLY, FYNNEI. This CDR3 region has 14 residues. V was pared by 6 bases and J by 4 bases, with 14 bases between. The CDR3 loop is CASRDHRESDTQYF. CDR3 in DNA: TGTGCCAGCAGGGACCACAGGGAGTCAGATACGCAGTATTTT.

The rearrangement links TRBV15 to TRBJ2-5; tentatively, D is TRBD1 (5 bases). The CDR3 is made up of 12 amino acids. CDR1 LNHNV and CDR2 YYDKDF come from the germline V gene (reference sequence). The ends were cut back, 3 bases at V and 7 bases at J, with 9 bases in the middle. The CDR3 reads CATSRAQGTQYF. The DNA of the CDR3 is TGTGCCACCAGCAGGGCCCAGGGGACCCAGTACTTC.

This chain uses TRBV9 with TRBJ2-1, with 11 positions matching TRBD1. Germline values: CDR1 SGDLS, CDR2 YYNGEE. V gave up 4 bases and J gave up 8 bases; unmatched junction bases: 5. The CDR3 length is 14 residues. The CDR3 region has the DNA TGTGCCAGCAGCCTGGGGACAGGGGGAGATGAGCAGTTCTTC. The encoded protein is CASSLGTGGDEQFF. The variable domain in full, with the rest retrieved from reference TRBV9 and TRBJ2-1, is DSGVTQTPKHLITATGQRVTLRCSPRSGDLSVYWYQQSLDQGLQFLIQYYNGEERAKGNILERFSAQQFPDLHSELNLSSLELGDSALYFCASSLGTGGDEQFFGPGTRLTVL.

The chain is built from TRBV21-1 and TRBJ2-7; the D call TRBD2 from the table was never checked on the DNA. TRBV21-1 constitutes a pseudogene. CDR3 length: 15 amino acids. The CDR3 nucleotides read TGTGCCAGCAGCAAAAGTCCCCGTAGGCGGTACGAGCAGTACTTC. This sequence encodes CASSKSPRRRYEQYF.

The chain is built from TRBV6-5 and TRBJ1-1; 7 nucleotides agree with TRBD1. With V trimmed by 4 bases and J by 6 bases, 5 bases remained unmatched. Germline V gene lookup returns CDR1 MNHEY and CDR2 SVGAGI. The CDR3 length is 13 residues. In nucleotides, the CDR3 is TGTGCCAGCAGTTCTCAGGGGGACCCTGAAGCTTTCTTT. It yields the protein CASSSQGDPEAFF.

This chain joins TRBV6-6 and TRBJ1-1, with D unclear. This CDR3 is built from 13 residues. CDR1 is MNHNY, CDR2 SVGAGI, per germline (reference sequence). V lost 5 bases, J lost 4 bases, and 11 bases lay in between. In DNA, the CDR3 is TGTGCCAGCAGTGGCGCGAGGAGCACTGAAGCTTTCTTT. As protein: CASSGARSTEAFF.

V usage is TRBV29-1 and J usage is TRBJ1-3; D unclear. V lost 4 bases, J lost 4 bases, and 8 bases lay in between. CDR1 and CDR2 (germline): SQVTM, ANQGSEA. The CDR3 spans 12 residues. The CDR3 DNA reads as TGCAGCGTTGCCGAAGCCGGAAACACCATATATTTT. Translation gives CSVAEAGNTIYF.

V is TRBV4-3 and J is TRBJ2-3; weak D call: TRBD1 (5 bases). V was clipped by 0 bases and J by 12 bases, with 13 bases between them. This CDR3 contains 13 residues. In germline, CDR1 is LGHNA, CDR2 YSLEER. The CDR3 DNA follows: TGCGCCAGCAGCCAAGATGGTACAGGTATACAGTATTTT. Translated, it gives CASSQDGTGIQYF.

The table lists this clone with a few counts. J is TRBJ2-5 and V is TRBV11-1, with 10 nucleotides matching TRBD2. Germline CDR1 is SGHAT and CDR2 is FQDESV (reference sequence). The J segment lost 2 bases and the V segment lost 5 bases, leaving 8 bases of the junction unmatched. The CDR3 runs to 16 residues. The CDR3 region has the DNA TGTGCCAGCAGCCCACGACTAGCGGGCGGGCAAGAGACCCAGTACTTC. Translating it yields CASSPRLAGGQETQYF.

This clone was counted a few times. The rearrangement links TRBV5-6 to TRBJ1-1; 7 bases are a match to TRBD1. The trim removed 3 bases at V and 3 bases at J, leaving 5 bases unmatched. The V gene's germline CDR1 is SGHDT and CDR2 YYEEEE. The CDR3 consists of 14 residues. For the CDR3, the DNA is TGTGCCAGCAGCTCGACCGACAGGGACACTGAAGCTTTCTTT. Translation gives CASSSTDRDTEAFF.